The 15 T cell receptor beta chains below were found in one sample sequenced in a study of blood T cell repertoires in COVID-19. Sequencing used immunoSEQ multiplex PCR; TCRdb keeps in-frame clones, though not all of them. The table lists about 270,000 clones, about nine tenths of them singletons. The sample comprised PBMCs or T cells enriched from blood (not recorded which). These receptor sequences come from a woman aged 40 to 49 with acute COVID-19.

The chain employs TRBV30 and TRBJ1-2, with 8 bases fitting TRBD1. CDR3 length equals 15 residues. The ends lost 2 bases at V and 4 bases at J; junction bases unmatched: 9. Germline values: CDR1 GTSNPN, CDR2 SVGIG (reference sequence). The CDR3 DNA sequence: TGTGCCTGGAGTCCTGAGGCAGGGGGCGTCTATGGCTACACCTTC. Its protein is CAWSPEAGGVYGYTF.

This sequence joins TRBV24-1 and TRBJ2-5; a weak D match, TRBD1 (6 bases). Germline CDR1 reads KGHDR; CDR2 reads SFDVKD. The CDR3 loop spans 14 amino acids. The V gene lost 5 bases and the J gene lost 4 bases, with 13 bases spanning the gap. CDR3 nucleotide sequence: TGTGCCACCAGTGGGCACCGGGACACAGAGACCCAGTACTTC. Protein: CATSGHRDTETQYF.

This chain connects TRBV19 to TRBJ2-5, with 7 bases matching TRBD2. In germline, CDR1 is LNHDA, CDR2 SQIVND (reference sequence). The CDR3 covers 13 residues. With V trimmed by 5 bases and J by 5 bases, 5 bases remained unmatched. CDR3 residues: CASSGIAGETQYF. CDR3 in DNA: TGTGCCAGTAGTGGAATAGCGGGCGAGACCCAGTACTTC.

V is TRBV2 and J is TRBJ1-4; 11 bases map to TRBD1. The CDR3 length is 14 residues. Germline CDR1 reads SNHLY; CDR2 reads FYNNEI. The J segment lost 8 bases and the V segment lost 4 bases, leaving 3 bases of the junction unmatched. This CDR3 is CASSGGTGGEKLFF. CDR3 DNA sequence: TGTGCCAGCAGTGGGGGGACAGGGGGAGAAAAACTGTTTTTT. Combining the CDR3 with reference TRBV2 and TRBJ1-4 gives the whole variable domain EPEVTQTPSHQVTQMGQEVILRCVPISNHLYFYWYRQILGQKVEFLVSFYNNEISEKSEIFDDQFSVERPDGSNFTLKIRSTKLEDSAMYFCASSGGTGGEKLFFGSGTQLSVL.

The chain employs TRBV9 and TRBJ1-2, with 8 bases that match TRBD1. The germline CDR1 and CDR2 sequences are SGDLS and YYNGEE. J was trimmed by 8 bases and V by 10 bases; bases with no gene match: 19. The CDR3 totals 15 residues. The CDR3 coding sequence is TGTGCCCGCGGAGGGGCAGGGGGCCTTTTCGGGGGCTACACCTTC. It yields the protein CARGGAGGLFGGYTF.

V and J are TRBV7-9 and TRBJ1-2, with D perhaps TRBD1 (5 bases). Trimming stripped 7 bases from V and 8 bases from J, with 14 bases between. This CDR3 is built from 12 residues. Germline CDR1 and CDR2: SEHNR and FQNEAQ (reference sequence). The CDR3 DNA reads TGTGCCAGCACGGGGGTCCCGGGGGGCTACACCTTC. Amino acids: CASTGVPGGYTF.

The J gene is TRBJ1-1, the V gene TRBV20-1; 8 nucleotides align to TRBD1. This CDR3 is 11 amino acids long. The germline V gene encodes CDR1 DFQATT and CDR2 SNEGSKA (reference sequence). The ends lost 6 bases at V and 10 bases at J; junction bases unmatched: 7. In DNA, the CDR3 is TGCAGTGCGTTGCACGGACAGGGAGCTTTCTTT. Its translation is CSALHGQGAFF.

The chain combines TRBV2 with TRBJ1-5; 8 bases match TRBD1. The CDR3 is 12 residues long. Germline V lookup: CDR1 SNHLY, CDR2 FYNNEI. The V gene end was trimmed by 6 bases and the J gene end by 6 bases; junction bases not matched to a gene: 1. The CDR3 here is CASRGTGQPQHF. CDR3 nucleotides: TGTGCCAGCAGGGGGACAGGTCAGCCCCAGCATTTT.

The rearrangement joins TRBV2 to TRBJ2-2; the D gene is possibly TRBD1 (6 bases). This CDR3 region has 14 residues. Germline assignment: CDR1 SNHLY and CDR2 FYNNEI. Trimming cost V 3 bases and J 6 bases, with 11 bases left between them. CDR3 coding DNA: TGTGCCAGCAGTGAGGGACAAGTACCCGGGGAGCTGTTTTTT. It translates to CASSEGQVPGELFF.

The chain has TRBV7-8 and TRBJ1-4; D is ambiguous. The CDR3 loop spans 15 amino acids. Germline V lookup: CDR1 SGHVS, CDR2 FQNEAQ. Trimming removed 6 bases at V and 6 bases at J, with 17 bases between. The CDR3 DNA is TGTGCCAGCAGATCGACACGACCCCCCTATGAAAAACTGTTTTTT. Amino acids: CASRSTRPPYEKLFF. Combining the CDR3 with reference TRBV7-8 and TRBJ1-4 gives the whole variable domain GAGVSQSPRYKVAKRGQDVALRCDPISGHVSLFWYQQALGQGPEFLTYFQNEAQLDKSGLPSDRFFAERPEGSVSTLKIQRTQQEDSAVYLCASRSTRPPYEKLFFGSGTQLSVL.

The rearrangement uses TRBV2 and TRBJ2-1, with 10 bases matching TRBD2. Unmatched junction bases numbered 6, after V lost 6 bases and J lost 4 bases. Germline assignment: CDR1 SNHLY and CDR2 FYNNEI. The length of the CDR3 is 15 residues. The CDR3 nucleotides are TGTGCCAGCAGGGCCGGGACTAGCGATTACAATGAGCAGTTCTTC. This sequence encodes CASRAGTSDYNEQFF.

The chain recombines TRBV2 with TRBJ1-5, with 11 bases matching TRBD1. V lost 8 bases and J lost 2; bases outside the gene matches: 5. The germline CDR1 and CDR2 sequences are SNHLY and FYNNEI. This CDR3 has 15 residues. CDR3 protein: CASLGQGVRNQPQHF. In DNA form, the CDR3 reads TGTGCCAGCCTGGGACAGGGGGTTCGCAATCAGCCCCAGCATTTT.

This rearrangement joins TRBV3-1 (or the pseudogene TRBV3-2) to TRBJ1-1, with a weak D call TRBD1 (6 bases). The CDR3 totals 14 residues. Germline V lookup: CDR1 LGHDT, CDR2 YNNKEL (reference sequence). With 4 bases removed from V and 2 bases from J, the gap between germline ends came to 11 bases. CDR3 sequence: CASSRGQYNTEAFF. In DNA form, the CDR3 reads TGTGCCAGCAGCCGAGGACAGTACAACACTGAAGCTTTCTTT.

The V gene is TRBV19, the J gene TRBJ1-5; D gene unclear. V dropped 0 bases and J dropped 0 bases, with 15 bases sitting between them. The CDR3 has 18 residues. Germline V gives CDR1 LNHDA, CDR2 SQIVND (reference sequence). CDR3 DNA sequence: TGTGCCAGTAGTATAGATAATAACCCGGGATATAGCAATCAGCCCCAGCATTTT. This codes for CASSIDNNPGYSNQPQHF. Full variable domain (remainder filled in from reference TRBV19 and TRBJ1-5): DGGITQSPKYLFRKEGQNVTLSCEQNLNHDAMYWYRQDPGQGLRLIYYSQIVNDFQKGDIAEGYSVSREKKESFPLTVTSAQKNPTAFYLCASSIDNNPGYSNQPQHFGDGTRLSIL.

The CDR3 nucleotides read TGTGCCAGCAATCGGGACTCTTACTACGAGCAGTACTTC. The encoded protein is CASNRDSYYEQYF. The V gene is TRBV6-5, the J gene TRBJ2-7; D possibly corresponds to TRBD2 (6 bases). CDR3 length: 13 residues. Trimming stripped 7 bases from V and 3 bases from J, with 13 bases between. Germline assignment: CDR1 MNHEY and CDR2 SVGAGI.